The clone carrying this TCR beta chain was recorded only once. The record originates from a study of T cell changes during pregnancy in multiple sclerosis. The table came from immunoSEQ multiplex PCR; TCRdb's copy has only in-frame clones and leaves some out. The table lists some 58,000 clones, about 96% of them singletons, with 2.5% in the top ten. The CDR3 spans 12 residues. The V gene's germline CDR1 is SGDLS and CDR2 YYNGEE. V dropped 3 bases and J dropped 0 bases, with 3 bases sitting between them. The source of this sequence is a female donor with multiple sclerosis, enrolled in a pregnancy study. V usage is TRBV9 and J usage is TRBJ1-1; no reliable D call. Specimen: CD8+ T cells from peripheral blood mononuclear cells, collected after pregnancy. The CDR3 region is CASSALNTEAFF. The CDR3 nucleotides are TGTGCCAGCAGCGCGTTGAACACTGAAGCTTTCTTT.